This T cell receptor beta chain is from a study of blood T cell repertoires in COVID-19. As for the study in general: Samples came from the United States, Italy and Spain, spanning acute and convalescent COVID-19.

CDR1 is MRHNA and CDR2 is SNTAGT in the germline V gene. V lost 3 bases, J lost 7 bases, and 3 bases stayed unmatched. This CDR3 contains 14 residues. The count of this clone is one. The data were produced by immunoSEQ multiplex PCR, yet TCRdb's version contains in-frame clones alone and is incomplete. Of around 240,000 clones in the sample, 70% to 85% were seen once. The chain combines TRBV6-4 with TRBJ1-2; 12 nucleotides line up with TRBD1. Sequenced material: peripheral blood. The sequence came from a woman at least 80 years old with acute or convalescent COVID-19. The chain's CDR3 is CASSEGQGAVGYTF. The CDR3 nucleotides are TGTGCCAGCAGTGAGGGACAGGGGGCGGTTGGCTACACCTTC.